This TCR beta chain emerged from a study of T cells in Graves' hyperthyroidism and ophthalmopathy. Study-wide results and limits: Most clonotypes expanded in thyroid above 0.001 were likewise present in blood.

It was RNA transcripts that yielded the amplified TCR beta CDR3 regions. The TCR CDR3 was amplified in a first-round RT-PCR using the HTBI primer set. TCRdb used MiXCR to reprocess the multiplex PCR reads, holding one entry per CDR3 protein. The sample carries 450,000 to 550,000 distinct CDR3 sequences, around a quarter recorded once. This clonotype was counted ten times or more. No antigen is known for it. There are 14 residues in the CDR3. Germline values: CDR1 SGHDN, CDR2 FVKESK. The V end lost 4 bases, the J end lost 1 base, and 10 bases lay between the germline ends. The sample taken for sequencing was blood. The chain has TRBV14 and TRBJ2-5, with D possibly being TRBD2 (5 bases). The receptor was derived from a woman aged 25 to 39 with Graves' ophthalmopathy. The CDR3 reads CASSLGSFQETQYF. The CDR3 coding sequence is TGTGCCAGCAGCCTAGGGAGCTTCCAAGAGACCCAGTACTTC.